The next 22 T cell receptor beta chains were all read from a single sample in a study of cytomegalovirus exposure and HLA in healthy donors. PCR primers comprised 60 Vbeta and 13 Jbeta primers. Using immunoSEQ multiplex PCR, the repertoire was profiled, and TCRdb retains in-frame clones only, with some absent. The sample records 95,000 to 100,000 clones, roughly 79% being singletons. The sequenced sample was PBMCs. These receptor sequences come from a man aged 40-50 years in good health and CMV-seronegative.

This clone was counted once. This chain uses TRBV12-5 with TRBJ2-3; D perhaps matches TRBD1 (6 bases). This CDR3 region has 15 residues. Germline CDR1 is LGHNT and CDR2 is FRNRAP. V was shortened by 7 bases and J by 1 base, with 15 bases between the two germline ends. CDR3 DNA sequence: TGTGCTAGTGCCCGGGGAGCAGGGGGCACAGATACGCAGTATTTT. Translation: CASARGAGGTDTQYF.

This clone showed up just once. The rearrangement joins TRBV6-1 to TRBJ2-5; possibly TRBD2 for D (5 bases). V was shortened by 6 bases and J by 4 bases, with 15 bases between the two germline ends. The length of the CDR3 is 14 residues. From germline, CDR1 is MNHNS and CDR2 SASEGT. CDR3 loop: CASRIVAGGETQYF. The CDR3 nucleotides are TGTGCCAGCAGAATCGTGGCAGGAGGAGAGACCCAGTACTTC.

Here the CDR3 reads CASSPPYWAVAEAFF. For the CDR3, the DNA is TGTGCCAGCAGTCCACCTTACTGGGCTGTCGCTGAAGCTTTCTTT. V and J are TRBV6-5 and TRBJ1-1; D unclear. V was cut by 5 bases and J by 6 bases, with 19 bases left in between. CDR3 length equals 15 residues. Germline assignment: CDR1 MNHEY and CDR2 SVGAGI.

The CDR3 DNA reads TGTGCCGCTAGCGGGGATTACAATGAGCAGTTCTTC. Translated: CAASGDYNEQFF. This chain joins TRBV19 and TRBJ2-1, with 9 positions matching TRBD2. The CDR3 runs 12 residues. Looked up from germline, CDR1 is LNHDA and CDR2 is SQIVND (reference sequence). Trimming at V came to 11 bases and at J to 4 bases, leaving 3 bases not matched to a gene.

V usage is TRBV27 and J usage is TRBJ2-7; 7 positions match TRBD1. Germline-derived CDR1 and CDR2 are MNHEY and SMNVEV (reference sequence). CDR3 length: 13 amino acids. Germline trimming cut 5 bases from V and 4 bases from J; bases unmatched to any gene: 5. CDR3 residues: CASSMTDRYEQYV. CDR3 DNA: TGTGCCAGCAGTATGACGGACAGGTACGAGCAGTACGTC.

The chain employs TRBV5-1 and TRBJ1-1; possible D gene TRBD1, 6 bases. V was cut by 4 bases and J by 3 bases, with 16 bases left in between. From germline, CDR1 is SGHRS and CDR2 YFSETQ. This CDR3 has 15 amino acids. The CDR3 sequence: CASSLLTGWDTEAFF. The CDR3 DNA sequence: TGCGCCAGCAGCCTACTAACAGGGTGGGACACTGAAGCTTTCTTT.

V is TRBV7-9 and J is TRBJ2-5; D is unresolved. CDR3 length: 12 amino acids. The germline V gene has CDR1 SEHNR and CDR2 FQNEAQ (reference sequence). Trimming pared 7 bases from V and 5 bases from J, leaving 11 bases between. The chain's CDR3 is CASTPYKETQYF. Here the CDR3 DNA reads TGTGCCAGCACCCCTTACAAGGAGACCCAGTACTTC.

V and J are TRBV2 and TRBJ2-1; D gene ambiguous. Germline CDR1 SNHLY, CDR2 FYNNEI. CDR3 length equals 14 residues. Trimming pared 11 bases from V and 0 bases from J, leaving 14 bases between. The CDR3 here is CAVPMKSSYNEQFF. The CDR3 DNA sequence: TGTGCCGTACCGATGAAGAGCTCCTACAATGAGCAGTTCTTC.

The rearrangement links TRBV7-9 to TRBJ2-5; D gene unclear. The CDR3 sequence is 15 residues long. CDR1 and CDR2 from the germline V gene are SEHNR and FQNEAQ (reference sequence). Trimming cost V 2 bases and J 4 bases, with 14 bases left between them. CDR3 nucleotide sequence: TGTGCCAGCAGCTTATTGTACGGTTCGGGAGAGACCCAGTACTTC. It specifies CASSLLYGSGETQYF. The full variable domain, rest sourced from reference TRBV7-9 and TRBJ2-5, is DTGVSQNPRHKITKRGQNVTFRCDPISEHNRLYWYRQTLGQGPEFLTYFQNEAQLEKSRLLSDRFSAERPKGSFSTLEIQRTEQGDSAMYLCASSLLYGSGETQYFGPGTRLLVL.

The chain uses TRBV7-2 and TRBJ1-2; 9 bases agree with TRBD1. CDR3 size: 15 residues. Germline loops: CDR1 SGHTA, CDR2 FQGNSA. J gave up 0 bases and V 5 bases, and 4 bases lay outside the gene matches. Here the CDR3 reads CASSARDRANYGYTF. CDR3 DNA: TGTGCCAGCAGCGCGAGGGACAGGGCTAACTATGGCTACACCTTC. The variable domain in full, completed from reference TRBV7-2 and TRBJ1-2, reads GAGVSQSPSNKVTEKGKDVELRCDPISGHTALYWYRQSLGQGLEFLIYFQGNSAPDKSGLPSDRFSAERTGGSVSTLTIQRTQQEDSAVYLCASSARDRANYGYTFGSGTRLTVV.

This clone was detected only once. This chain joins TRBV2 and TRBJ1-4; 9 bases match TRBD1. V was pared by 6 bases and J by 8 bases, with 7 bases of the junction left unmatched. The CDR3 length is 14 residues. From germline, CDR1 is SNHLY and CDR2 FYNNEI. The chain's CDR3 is CASRTGTGKEKLFF. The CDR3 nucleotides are TGTGCCAGCAGGACCGGGACAGGGAAAGAAAAACTGTTTTTT.

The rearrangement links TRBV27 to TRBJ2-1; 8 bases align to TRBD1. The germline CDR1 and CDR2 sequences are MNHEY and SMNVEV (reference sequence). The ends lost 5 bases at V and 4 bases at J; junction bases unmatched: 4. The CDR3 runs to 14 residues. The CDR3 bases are TGTGCCAGCAGTCCGACAGGGGAATACAATGAGCAGTTCTTC. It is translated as CASSPTGEYNEQFF.

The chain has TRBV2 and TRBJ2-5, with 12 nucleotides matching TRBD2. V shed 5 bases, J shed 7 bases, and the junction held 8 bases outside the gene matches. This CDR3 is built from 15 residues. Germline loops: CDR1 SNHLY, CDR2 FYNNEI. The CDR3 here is CASSSLAGGLGTQYF. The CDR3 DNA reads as TGTGCCAGCAGTTCTCTAGCGGGGGGGCTAGGGACCCAGTACTTC.

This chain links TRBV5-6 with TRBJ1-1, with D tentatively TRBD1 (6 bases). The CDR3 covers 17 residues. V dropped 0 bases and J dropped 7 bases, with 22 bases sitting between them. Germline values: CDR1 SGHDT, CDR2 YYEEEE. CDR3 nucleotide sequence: TGTGCCAGCAGCTTGGCCGGGGGGGCGGGGGTGGGGCTTGAAGCTTTCTTT. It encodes CASSLAGGAGVGLEAFF.

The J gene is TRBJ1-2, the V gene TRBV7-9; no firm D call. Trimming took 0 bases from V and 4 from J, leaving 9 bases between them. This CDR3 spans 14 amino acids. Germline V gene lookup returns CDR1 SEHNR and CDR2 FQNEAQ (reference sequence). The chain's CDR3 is CASSLAPGVYGYTF. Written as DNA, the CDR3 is TGTGCCAGCAGCTTAGCGCCGGGTGTCTATGGCTACACCTTC.

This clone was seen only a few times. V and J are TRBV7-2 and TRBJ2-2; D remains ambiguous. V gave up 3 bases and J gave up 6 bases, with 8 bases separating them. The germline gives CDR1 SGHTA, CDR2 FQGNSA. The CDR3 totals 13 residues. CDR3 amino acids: CASSFSNAGELFF. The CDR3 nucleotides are TGTGCCAGCAGCTTTTCTAACGCCGGGGAGCTGTTTTTT. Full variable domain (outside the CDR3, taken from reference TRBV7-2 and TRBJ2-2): GAGVSQSPSNKVTEKGKDVELRCDPISGHTALYWYRQSLGQGLEFLIYFQGNSAPDKSGLPSDRFSAERTGGSVSTLTIQRTQQEDSAVYLCASSFSNAGELFFGEGSRLTVL.

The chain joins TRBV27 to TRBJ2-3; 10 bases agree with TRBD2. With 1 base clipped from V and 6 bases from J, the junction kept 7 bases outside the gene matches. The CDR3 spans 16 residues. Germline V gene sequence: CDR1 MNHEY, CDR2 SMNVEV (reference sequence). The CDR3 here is CASSLYTSGVADTQYF. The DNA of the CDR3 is TGTGCCAGCAGTTTATATACTAGCGGGGTCGCGGATACGCAGTATTTT.

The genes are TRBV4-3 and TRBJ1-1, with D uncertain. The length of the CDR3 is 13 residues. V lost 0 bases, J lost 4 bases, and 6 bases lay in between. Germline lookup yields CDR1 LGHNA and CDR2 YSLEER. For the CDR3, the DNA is TGCGCCAGCAGCCAAGAACAGCTCACTGAAGCTTTCTTT. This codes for CASSQEQLTEAFF.

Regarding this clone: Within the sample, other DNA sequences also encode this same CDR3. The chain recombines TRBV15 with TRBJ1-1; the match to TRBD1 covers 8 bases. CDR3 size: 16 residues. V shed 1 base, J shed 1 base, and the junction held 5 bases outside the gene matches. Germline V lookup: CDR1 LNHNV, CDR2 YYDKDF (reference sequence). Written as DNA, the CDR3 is TGTGCCACCAGCAGAGGGCAGGGGACAGGGAACACTGAAGCTTTCTTT. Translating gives CATSRGQGTGNTEAFF.

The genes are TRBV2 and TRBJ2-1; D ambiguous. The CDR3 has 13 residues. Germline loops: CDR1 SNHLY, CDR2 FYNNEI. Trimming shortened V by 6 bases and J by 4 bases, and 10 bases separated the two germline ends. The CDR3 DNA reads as TGTGCCAGCAGCGAGACTGGTTACAATGAGCAGTTCTTC. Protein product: CASSETGYNEQFF. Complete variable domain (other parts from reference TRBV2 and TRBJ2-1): EPEVTQTPSHQVTQMGQEVILRCVPISNHLYFYWYRQILGQKVEFLVSFYNNEISEKSEIFDDQFSVERPDGSNFTLKIRSTKLEDSAMYFCASSETGYNEQFFGPGTRLTVL.

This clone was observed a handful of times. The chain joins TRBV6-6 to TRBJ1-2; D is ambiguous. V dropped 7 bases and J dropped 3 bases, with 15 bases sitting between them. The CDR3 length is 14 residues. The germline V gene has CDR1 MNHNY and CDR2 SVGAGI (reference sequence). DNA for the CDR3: TGTGCCAGCAACGAACCCCACAGAGACTATGGCTACACCTTC. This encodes CASNEPHRDYGYTF.

CDR3 sequence: CASSERRYEQFF. The CDR3 nucleotides are TGTGCCAGCAGTGAAAGGAGGTACGAGCAGTTCTTC. The rearrangement joins TRBV6-1 to TRBJ2-1; the D gene is possibly TRBD2 (5 bases). The CDR3 has 12 amino acids. The germline gives CDR1 MNHNS, CDR2 SASEGT. V was trimmed by 2 bases and J by 10 bases, leaving 9 bases between them.